These 18 T cell receptor beta chains share one sample of origin, sequenced in a study of T cell responses to AZD1222 COVID-19 vaccine (dated by TCRdb to about 2021). The library was prepared using the immunoSEQ multiplex PCR assay. TCRdb mirrors the immuneACCESS table, restricted to in-frame sequences. Some clones are absent from its copies; in checked studies, under half trace to an unresolved V gene, and the reason for the others is unknown. The sample table holds more than 150,000 clones, of which about nine tenths were seen once. The ten top clones hold approximately 0.98% of the sample. Reading the label with the study, this specimen's time point is: baseline before first vaccination. This sample comprised peripheral blood, obtained on day 0 of AZD1222 vaccination. The receptors come from an adult in good health.

V usage is TRBV6-5 and J usage is TRBJ1-5, with 7 bases matching TRBD1. Per the germline V gene, CDR1 is MNHEY and CDR2 is SVGAGI. The CDR3 consists of 14 residues. Germline trimming cut 10 bases from V and 7 bases from J; bases unmatched to any gene: 13. The CDR3 sequence: CATQMTGPGQPQHF. Here the CDR3 DNA reads TGTGCCACCCAAATGACAGGGCCCGGACAGCCCCAGCATTTT.

This rearrangement joins TRBV6-5 to TRBJ1-1, with a weak D call TRBD1 (5 bases). V was shortened by 2 bases and J by 1 base, with 5 bases between the two germline ends. Per germline, CDR1 MNHEY and CDR2 SVGAGI. This CDR3 is built from 13 residues. The DNA for the CDR3 is TGTGCCAGCAGTTACACAGGGAACACTGAAGCTTTCTTT. Residues: CASSYTGNTEAFF.

This sequence joins TRBV11-2 and TRBJ2-3; D perhaps matches TRBD1 (5 bases). This CDR3 is built from 19 residues. Germline-derived CDR1 and CDR2 are SGHAT and FQNNGV. V gave up 3 bases and J gave up 2 bases, with 24 bases separating them. The chain's CDR3 is CASSFSTGPLLSSTDTQYF. The CDR3 bases are TGTGCCAGCAGCTTTTCTACAGGACCTCTGCTTTCGTCCACAGATACGCAGTATTTT.

V is TRBV5-1 and J is TRBJ2-2; D remains ambiguous. The CDR3 runs to 14 residues. Germline V gene lookup returns CDR1 SGHRS and CDR2 YFSETQ. V lost 0 bases, J lost 8 bases, and 11 bases lay in between. Here the CDR3 DNA reads TGCGCCAGCAGCTTGGCCGTCCCCACGGGGGAGCTGTTTTTT. Translating gives CASSLAVPTGELFF.

This clone was seen a handful of times. V and J are TRBV7-2 and TRBJ2-5, with 7 bases identical to TRBD1. The CDR3 has 14 amino acids. Unmatched junction bases numbered 7, after V lost 6 bases and J lost 3 bases. The V gene's germline CDR1 is SGHTA and CDR2 FQGNSA. The CDR3 DNA is TGTGCCAGCAGTCCCAACAGGGGAAAAGAGACCCAGTACTTC. Translated, it gives CASSPNRGKETQYF.

The genes are TRBV28 and TRBJ2-7; 9 nucleotides agree with TRBD1. V gave up 7 bases and J gave up 3 bases; unmatched junction bases: 4. The V gene's germline CDR1 is MDHEN and CDR2 SYDVKM. The CDR3 contains 13 residues. CDR3 loop: CASTWDRDYEQYF. The CDR3 nucleotides read TGTGCCAGCACTTGGGACAGGGACTACGAGCAGTACTTC.

This clone was seen a handful of times. The chain carries TRBV25-1 and TRBJ2-3; tentatively, D is TRBD1 (5 bases). This CDR3 has 13 residues. Between the trimmed V and J ends, which lost 4 bases and 4 bases, there was a span of 9 bases. Germline V gene data show CDR1 as MGHDK and CDR2 as SYGVNS. The CDR3 region has the DNA TGTGCCAGCAGTGCCTCAGGGTCAGATACGCAGTATTTT. Translating gives CASSASGSDTQYF. The variable domain in full, with the rest retrieved from reference TRBV25-1 and TRBJ2-3, is EADIYQTPRYLVIGTGKKITLECSQTMGHDKMYWYQQDPGMELHLIHYSYGVNSTEKGDLSSESTVSRIRTEHFPLTLESARPSHTSQYLCASSASGSDTQYFGPGTRLTVL.

The V and J genes are TRBV11-1 and TRBJ1-2; D gene uncertain. The V gene's germline CDR1 is SGHAT and CDR2 FQDESV (reference sequence). CDR3 length: 15 amino acids. The V gene lost 2 bases and the J gene lost 3 bases, with 13 bases spanning the gap. The CDR3 DNA reads TGTGCCAGCAGCTTAAACCGGGGAGAGGACTATGGCTACACCTTC. Translated: CASSLNRGEDYGYTF. Full variable domain (missing parts from reference TRBV11-1 and TRBJ1-2): EAEVAQSPRYKITEKSQAVAFWCDPISGHATLYWYRQILGQGPELLVQFQDESVVDDSQLPKDRFSAERLKGVDSTLKIQPAELGDSAMYLCASSLNRGEDYGYTFGSGTRLTVV.

V and J are TRBV4-2 and TRBJ2-2; possibly TRBD2 for D (5 bases). V lost 2 bases, J lost 2 bases, and 15 bases lay in between. CDR1 is LGHNA and CDR2 is YNFKEQ in the germline V gene. The CDR3 sequence is 17 residues long. The CDR3 loop reads CASSQRTQDFNTGELFF. As DNA, the CDR3 is TGTGCCAGCAGCCAAAGGACTCAAGACTTTAACACCGGGGAGCTGTTTTTT.

This rearrangement joins TRBV9 to TRBJ2-1, with 13 bases lining up with TRBD2. Trimming at V came to 1 base and at J to 6 bases, leaving 1 base not matched to a gene. This CDR3 spans 15 amino acids. Germline loops: CDR1 SGDLS, CDR2 YYNGEE. CDR3 sequence (DNA): TGTGCCAGCAGCGTAACTAGCGGGAGGGGCAATGAGCAGTTCTTC. Translated: CASSVTSGRGNEQFF.

In DNA, the CDR3 is TGTGCCAGCACACCTAGCGGGGGGCACCAAGAGACCCAGTACTTC. Amino acids: CASTPSGGHQETQYF. This chain joins TRBV6-5 and TRBJ2-5; 11 bases align to TRBD2. The CDR3 loop spans 15 amino acids. With V trimmed by 7 bases and J by 0 bases, 4 bases remained unmatched. Germline values: CDR1 MNHEY, CDR2 SVGAGI.

The chain links TRBV5-8 to TRBJ2-5; possible D gene TRBD1, 5 bases. The V and J ends lost 2 bases and 3 bases respectively, with 29 bases between them. The CDR3 contains 20 residues. CDR1 SGHTS and CDR2 YDEGEE come from the germline V gene. The CDR3 is CASSFWSGPFPQVSEETQYF. DNA for the CDR3: TGTGCCAGCAGCTTTTGGTCGGGCCCCTTCCCACAGGTTTCGGAAGAGACCCAGTACTTC.

This clone has a handful of counts. V is TRBV19 and J is TRBJ2-7; D gene unclear. The CDR3 totals 13 residues. Germline-derived CDR1 and CDR2 are LNHDA and SQIVND (reference sequence). V shed 3 bases and J shed 4 bases, with 10 bases lying between them. The CDR3 spells CASSIQGFYEQYF. DNA for the CDR3: TGTGCCAGTAGTATTCAAGGGTTTTACGAGCAGTACTTC.

The chain recombines TRBV7-9 with TRBJ2-5; D gene ambiguous. The CDR3 is 15 residues long. The germline gives CDR1 SEHNR, CDR2 FQNEAQ (reference sequence). V was cut by 0 bases and J by 0 bases, with 8 bases left in between. The DNA for the CDR3 is TGTGCCAGCAGCTTAGCTTTCGGGTACCAAGAGACCCAGTACTTC. Its protein is CASSLAFGYQETQYF. The full variable domain, rest sourced from reference TRBV7-9 and TRBJ2-5, is DTGVSQNPRHKITKRGQNVTFRCDPISEHNRLYWYRQTLGQGPEFLTYFQNEAQLEKSRLLSDRFSAERPKGSFSTLEIQRTEQGDSAMYLCASSLAFGYQETQYFGPGTRLLVL.

The chain uses TRBV7-9 and TRBJ2-7, with no clear D. The germline CDR1 and CDR2 sequences are SEHNR and FQNEAQ (reference sequence). The V end was cut by 5 bases, the J end by 2 bases, with 10 bases between. The CDR3 extends over 13 amino acids. The CDR3 loop reads CASSPASTYEQYF. CDR3 in DNA: TGTGCCAGCAGCCCCGCTTCGACCTACGAGCAGTACTTC.

The count of this clone is one. CDR3 region: CASGPGLANTGELFF. CDR3 coding DNA: TGTGCTAGTGGCCCGGGACTAGCGAACACCGGGGAGCTGTTTTTT. V is TRBV12-5 and J is TRBJ2-2, with 8 bases identical to TRBD2. Germline V lookup: CDR1 LGHNT, CDR2 FRNRAP. The CDR3 is made up of 15 amino acids. V lost 6 bases, J lost 0 bases, and 3 bases stayed unmatched.

This chain uses TRBV5-1 with TRBJ2-5; D gene ambiguous. V lost 4 bases and J 3 bases, leaving 7 bases between the germline ends. Germline V CDR1 and CDR2: SGHRS, YFSETQ. There are 12 residues in the CDR3. CDR3 nucleotide sequence: TGCGCCAGCAGCCGAACCGAAGAGACCCAGTACTTC. Translating it yields CASSRTEETQYF.

CDR3 in amino acids: CASSSLETQYF. In DNA, the CDR3 is TGTGCCAGCAGCTCTTTAGAGACCCAGTACTTC. V usage is TRBV7-9 and J usage is TRBJ2-5, with D unresolved. The germline V gene has CDR1 SEHNR and CDR2 FQNEAQ (reference sequence). The CDR3 runs 11 residues. V was shortened by 4 bases and J by 4 bases, with 4 bases between the two germline ends.